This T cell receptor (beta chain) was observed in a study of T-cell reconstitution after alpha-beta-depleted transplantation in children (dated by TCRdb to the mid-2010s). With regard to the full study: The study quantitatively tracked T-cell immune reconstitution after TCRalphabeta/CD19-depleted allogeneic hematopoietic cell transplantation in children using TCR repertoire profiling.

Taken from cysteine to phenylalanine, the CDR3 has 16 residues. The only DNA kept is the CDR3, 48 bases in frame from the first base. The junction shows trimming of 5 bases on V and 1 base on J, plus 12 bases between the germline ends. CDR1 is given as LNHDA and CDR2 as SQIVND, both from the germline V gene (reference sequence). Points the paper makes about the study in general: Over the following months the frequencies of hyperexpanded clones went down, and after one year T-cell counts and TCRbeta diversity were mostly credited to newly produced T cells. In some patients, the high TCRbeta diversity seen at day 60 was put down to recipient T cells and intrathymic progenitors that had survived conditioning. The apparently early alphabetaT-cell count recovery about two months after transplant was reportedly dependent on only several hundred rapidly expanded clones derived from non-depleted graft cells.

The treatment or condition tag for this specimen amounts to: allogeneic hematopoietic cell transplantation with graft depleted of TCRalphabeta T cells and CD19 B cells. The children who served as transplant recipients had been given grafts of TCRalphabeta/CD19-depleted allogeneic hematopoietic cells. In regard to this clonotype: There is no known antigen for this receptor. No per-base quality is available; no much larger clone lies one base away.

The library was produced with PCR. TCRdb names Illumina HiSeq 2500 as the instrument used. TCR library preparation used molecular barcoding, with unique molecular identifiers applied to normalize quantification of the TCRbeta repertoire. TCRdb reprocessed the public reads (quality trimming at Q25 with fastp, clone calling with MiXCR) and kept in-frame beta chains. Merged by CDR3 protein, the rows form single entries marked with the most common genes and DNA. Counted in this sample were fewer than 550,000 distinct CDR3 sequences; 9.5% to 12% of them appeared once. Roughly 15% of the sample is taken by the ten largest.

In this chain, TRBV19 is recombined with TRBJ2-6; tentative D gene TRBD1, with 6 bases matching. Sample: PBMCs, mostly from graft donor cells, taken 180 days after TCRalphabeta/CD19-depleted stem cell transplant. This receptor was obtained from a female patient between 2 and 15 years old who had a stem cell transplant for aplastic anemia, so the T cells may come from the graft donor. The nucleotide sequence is TGTGCCAGTAGTTCACAGGGCCTTTCTGGGGCCAACGTCCTGACTTTC. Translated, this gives CASSSQGLSGANVLTF.